This T cell receptor (beta chain) originates from a study of tumor and adjacent non-tumor tissue in lung cancer. This sample's RNA came from whole unsorted tissue. Distant lung tissue was collected more than 3 cm away from the tumor edge. This CDR3 has 15 residues. Germline V CDR1 and CDR2: LGHNA, YNFKEQ. TCRbeta libraries were built with three rounds of nested PCR, modified from ARM-PCR. TCRdb processed the multiplex PCR reads anew with MiXCR; each CDR3 protein has one entry. The table includes around 74,000 distinct CDR3 sequences, nearly 70% detected once. Overall study results and limits: Tumor repertoires had a smaller top 100 clone share than normal lung.

The table lists this clonotype with a few counts. No antigen is known for it. A much larger clonotype is one base distant, so this may be a read error. The sequence came from a woman aged 45-60 years with non-small cell lung cancer. The sample taken for sequencing was distant non-tumor lung tissue. The chain is built from TRBV4-2 and TRBJ2-6; D is uncertain. CDR3 sequence reads: CASSQEGSRANVLTF. The CDR3 DNA reads TGTGCCAGCAGCCAAGAAGGCTCTAGGGCCAACGTCCTGACTTTC.